This passage covers 13 T cell receptor beta chains from one sample sequenced in a study of T cell repertoires in cytomegalovirus infection. TCRdb independently ran MiXCR on the reads; one entry per CDR3 protein. The sample records 300,000 or so distinct CDR3 sequences, roughly 25% being singletons. Input material: PBMCs. The receptors shown here come from a human donor in good health (CMV status not recorded). Some clones in this sample may be carry-over from other donors' samples.

This clonotype has just a few counts. The chain employs TRBV7-9 and TRBJ1-4; 10 bases are a match to TRBD1. Looked up from germline, CDR1 is SEHNR and CDR2 is FQNEAQ (reference sequence). CDR3 length equals 15 residues. The J segment lost 5 bases and the V segment lost 5 bases, leaving 5 bases of the junction unmatched. This CDR3 reads CASSMVDRGNEKLFF. The CDR3, as DNA: TGTGCCAGCAGCATGGTGGACAGGGGGAATGAAAAACTGTTTTTT. Together with reference TRBV7-9 and TRBJ1-4, the CDR3 gives the full variable domain: DTGVSQNPRHKITKRGQNVTFRCDPISEHNRLYWYRQTLGQGPEFLTYFQNEAQLEKSRLLSDRFSAERPKGSFSTLEIQRTEQGDSAMYLCASSMVDRGNEKLFFGSGTQLSVL.

In its sample, this clonotype was seen once. The genes are TRBV10-3 and TRBJ2-7, with 7 bases that match TRBD2. This CDR3 region has 13 residues. The V gene's germline CDR1 is ENHRY and CDR2 SYGVKD. Trimming at V came to 11 bases and at J to 1 base, leaving 8 bases not matched to a gene. CDR3 sequence (DNA): TGTGCCCCCGGGGAGGGGTCTTCCTACGAGCAGTACTTC. Residues: CAPGEGSSYEQYF.

V gene TRBV7-2 combines with J gene TRBJ2-1, with a weak D call TRBD1 (6 bases). The germline gives CDR1 SGHTA, CDR2 FQGNSA. The CDR3 covers 15 residues. The V gene lost 4 bases and the J gene lost 4 bases, with 14 bases spanning the gap. CDR3 bases: TGTGCCAGCAGCTCCTTCTCCGGACAGTACAATGAGCAGTTCTTC. Amino acids: CASSSFSGQYNEQFF.

This clonotype was seen more than once but under ten times. This rearrangement joins TRBV29-1 to TRBJ2-7; 8 positions agree with TRBD1. The CDR3 is 13 residues long. Per the germline V gene, CDR1 is SQVTM and CDR2 is ANQGSEA. V dropped 4 bases and J dropped 5; count of bases not matched to a gene: 7. In DNA form, the CDR3 reads TGCAGCGTTGCTCCCGACAGGGGCCACGAGCAGTACTTC. Protein sequence: CSVAPDRGHEQYF.

This clonotype was picked up one time. The chain recombines TRBV28 with TRBJ2-1; D perhaps matches TRBD2 (7 bases). Germline-derived CDR1 and CDR2 are MDHEN and SYDVKM. The germline V and J ends were trimmed by 6 bases and 5 bases, with 17 bases remaining between them. The CDR3 consists of 15 residues. CDR3 residues: CASRLGGLANNEQFF. In nucleotides, the CDR3 is TGTGCCAGCAGATTGGGGGGGCTAGCGAACAATGAGCAGTTCTTC.

The chain recombines TRBV30 with TRBJ1-5; D is possibly TRBD1 (5 bases). V lost 3 bases and J 5 bases, leaving 11 bases between the germline ends. The CDR3 totals 13 residues. CDR1 and CDR2 from the germline V gene are GTSNPN and SVGIG (reference sequence). DNA of the CDR3: TGTGCCTGGAGCTCTGGGACCGATCAGCCCCAGCATTTT. Encoded protein: CAWSSGTDQPQHF. The complete variable domain, with remaining parts taken from reference TRBV30 and TRBJ1-5, reads SQTIHQWPATLVQPVGSPLSLECTVEGTSNPNLYWYRQAAGRGLQLLFYSVGIGQISSEVPQNLSASRPQDRQFILSSKKLLLSDSGFYLCAWSSGTDQPQHFGDGTRLSIL.

The rearrangement links TRBV7-8 to TRBJ1-5, with 10 bases aligning to TRBD1. V shed 0 bases and J 1 base; nucleotides not matched to a gene: 6. There are 18 residues in the CDR3. Germline lookup yields CDR1 SGHVS and CDR2 FQNEAQ. The CDR3 is CASSLAAGTGESNQPQHF. The CDR3 nucleotides are TGTGCCAGCAGCTTAGCGGCTGGGACAGGGGAGAGCAATCAGCCCCAGCATTTT.

The V call is TRBV18, the J call TRBJ2-4, with a tentative D call TRBD2 (7 bases). V dropped 2 bases and J dropped 0 bases, with 8 bases sitting between them. The germline V gene has CDR1 KGHSH and CDR2 LQKENI. The CDR3 extends over 15 amino acids. Here the CDR3 DNA reads TGTGCCAGCTCACCAGGGGGGGCAGCCAAAAACATTCAGTACTTC. Its protein is CASSPGGAAKNIQYF.

The chain combines TRBV11-2 with TRBJ2-5, with TRBD1 identical over 10 bases. Trimming cost V 7 bases and J 5 bases; bases outside gene matches: 16. There are 17 residues in the CDR3. CDR1 is SGHAT, CDR2 FQNNGV, per germline. CDR3 in amino acids: CASNLGPGTGALETQYF. The CDR3 bases are TGTGCCAGCAACTTGGGGCCTGGGACAGGGGCTTTGGAGACCCAGTACTTC.

This clonotype is a singleton in its sample. CDR3 sequence: CASSLLGYSDTQYF. For the CDR3, the DNA is TGTGCCAGCAGCTTACTTGGATACTCAGATACGCAGTATTTT. The V and J genes are TRBV7-9 and TRBJ2-3, with no clear D. The CDR3 contains 14 residues. With 2 bases removed from V and 4 bases from J, the gap between germline ends came to 10 bases. Germline values: CDR1 SEHNR, CDR2 FQNEAQ (reference sequence).

This clonotype was observed a few times. The genes are TRBV12-3 or TRBV12-4 and TRBJ2-2; D is unclear. The CDR3 length is 15 residues. Trimming cost V 1 base and J 1 base, with 7 bases left between them. The DNA for the CDR3 is TGTGCCAGCAGTTTAGGCCTAAGGAACACCGGGGAGCTGTTTTTT. Translating gives CASSLGLRNTGELFF.

For this clonotype: With a much larger clone just one base away, this may be a read error. The CDR3 does not close with the conserved phenylalanine or tryptophan, likely indicating a read error. The V call is TRBV7-4, the J call TRBJ2-5; 13 nucleotides agree with TRBD2. The J segment lost 0 bases and the V segment lost 5 bases, leaving 6 bases of the junction unmatched. The CDR3 consists of 17 residues. Germline CDR1 is SGHVT and CDR2 is SQSDAQ. In DNA, the CDR3 is TGTGCCAGCAGCCCAGGGACTAGCGGGATTCACCAAGAGACCCAGTACTCC. It yields the protein CASSPGTSGIHQETQYS.

The rearrangement joins TRBV20-1 to TRBJ1-2; perhaps TRBD1 as D (6 bases). Germline V gene lookup returns CDR1 DFQATT and CDR2 SNEGSKA (reference sequence). CDR3 length equals 13 residues. V lost 6 bases and J 5 bases, leaving 16 bases between the germline ends. CDR3 nucleotide sequence: TGCAGTGCCAACGAACAGGGACGATATGGCTACACCTTC. Protein sequence: CSANEQGRYGYTF.